These 32 T cell receptor beta chains were all obtained from the same sample, sequenced in a study of early T cells in non-severe SARS-CoV-2 infection. TCRdb re-analysed the 5' RACE reads in MiXCR, keeping a single row per CDR3 protein. The table has 20,000 to 25,000 distinct CDR3 sequences, approximately 5% seen once. Sequencing was done on a sample of whole blood. These receptors originate from an adult who was a healthcare worker with PCR-confirmed SARS-CoV-2 infection or an uninfected control (not recorded which).

This clonotype is medium-sized (0.01 to 0.1%) in the sample. V usage is TRBV7-8 and J usage is TRBJ2-1; 9 nucleotides agree with TRBD2. Germline CDR1 reads SGHVS; CDR2 reads FQNEAQ. This CDR3 has 15 residues. V lost 0 bases, J lost 9 bases, and 6 bases stayed unmatched. The CDR3 coding sequence is TGTGCCAGCAGCTTAGCCAGCGGGGGGTGGGGTGAGCAGTTCTTC. Encoded protein: CASSLASGGWGEQFF. The full variable domain, its missing parts supplied by reference TRBV7-8 and TRBJ2-1, is GAGVSQSPRYKVAKRGQDVALRCDPISGHVSLFWYQQALGQGPEFLTYFQNEAQLDKSGLPSDRFFAERPEGSVSTLKIQRTQQEDSAVYLCASSLASGGWGEQFFGPGTRLTVL.

This clonotype came up many times. The genes are TRBV4-2 and TRBJ2-7, with D possibly TRBD1 on 7 matching bases. The CDR3 runs to 15 residues. Germline V gene sequence: CDR1 LGHNA, CDR2 YNFKEQ. Trimming pared 0 bases from V and 2 bases from J, leaving 11 bases between. CDR3 bases: TGTGCCAGCAGCCAAGACCGGGGGACAGCCTACGAGCAGTACTTC. This translates into CASSQDRGTAYEQYF.

In its sample, this clonotype was seen many times. The chain recombines TRBV6-2 or TRBV6-3 with TRBJ2-1; 9 positions agree with TRBD2. V trimming: 6 bases; J trimming: 3 bases; junction bases outside the gene matches: 15. In germline, CDR1 is MNHEY, CDR2 SVGEGT. This CDR3 is built from 18 residues. CDR3 nucleotides: TGTGCCAGCAGCACACCCTCGGGTAGCGGGGGAGACTACAATGAGCAGTTCTTC. Amino acid sequence: CASSTPSGSGGDYNEQFF.

This clonotype qualifies as medium-sized. This sequence joins TRBV7-6 and TRBJ1-1, with TRBD1 identical over 7 bases. The CDR3 extends over 14 amino acids. Trimming removed 4 bases from V and 2 bases from J; junction bases left unmatched: 4. Germline values: CDR1 SGHVS, CDR2 FNYEAQ. In nucleotides, the CDR3 is TGTGCCAGCAGCTCCCGAGGGGGCAACACTGAAGCTTTCTTT. Amino acids: CASSSRGGNTEAFF. Drawing the rest from reference TRBV7-6 and TRBJ1-1, the complete variable domain is GAGVSQSPRYKVTKRGQDVALRCDPISGHVSLYWYRQALGQGPEFLTYFNYEAQQDKSGLPNDRFSAERPEGSISTLTIQRTEQRDSAMYRCASSSRGGNTEAFFGQGTRLTVV.

In this sample, this clonotype turned up many times. The chain is built from TRBV7-3 and TRBJ2-5, with 11 bases matching TRBD2. The CDR3 sequence is 15 residues long. V lost 5 bases to trimming and J lost 5 bases; unmatched junction nucleotides: 7. In germline, CDR1 is SGHTA, CDR2 FQGTGA. The DNA of the CDR3 is TGTGCCAGCAGCCCTAGCGGGGGGACGCCGGAGACCCAGTACTTC. Amino acids: CASSPSGGTPETQYF.

This clonotype was seen ten or more times. J is TRBJ2-2 and V is TRBV5-1, with D possibly being TRBD2 (5 bases). The CDR3 loop spans 15 amino acids. Deletions cut 4 bases from V and 3 bases from J, with 13 bases between. The germline gives CDR1 SGHRS, CDR2 YFSETQ. The chain's CDR3 is CASSPRDGDTGELFF. The CDR3 nucleotides read TGCGCCAGCAGCCCCCGGGATGGAGACACCGGGGAGCTGTTTTTT.

V usage is TRBV19 and J usage is TRBJ1-1; TRBD1 agrees at 7 bases. The CDR3 has 14 residues. The V and J ends lost 6 bases and 3 bases, in that order; junction bases with no gene match: 7. Germline V gene sequence: CDR1 LNHDA, CDR2 SQIVND (reference sequence). The CDR3 sequence: CASRNRGLDTEAFF. The DNA of the CDR3 is TGTGCCAGTAGAAACAGGGGATTGGACACTGAAGCTTTCTTT.

This clonotype was counted between two and nine times. The rearrangement joins TRBV12-3 or TRBV12-4 to TRBJ1-6, with D hard to call. V dropped 7 bases and J dropped 6 bases, with 13 bases sitting between them. The CDR3 extends over 14 amino acids. CDR3 DNA sequence: TGTGCCAGCACCCTCTCTTTACGTAATTCACCCCTCCACTTT. It specifies CASTLSLRNSPLHF.

Ten or more counts support this clonotype. The chain combines TRBV7-2 with TRBJ2-2; a possible D gene is TRBD1 (6 bases). This CDR3 spans 14 amino acids. Germline lookup yields CDR1 SGHTA and CDR2 FQGNSA. Trimming left V 8 bases short and J 3 bases short, with 13 bases between. CDR3 amino acids: CASDQGLHTGELFF. The CDR3 region has the DNA TGTGCCAGCGATCAGGGGTTGCACACCGGGGAGCTGTTTTTT.

This clonotype has a count of ten or more. The chain is built from TRBV18 and TRBJ1-1; D gene ambiguous. CDR1 is KGHSH and CDR2 is LQKENI in the germline V gene. This CDR3 comprises 14 residues. V lost 5 bases, J lost 0 bases, and 10 bases lay in between. This CDR3 reads CASSKGVLNTEAFF. The CDR3 DNA reads TGTGCCAGCTCAAAGGGCGTACTGAACACTGAAGCTTTCTTT. Together with reference TRBV18 and TRBJ1-1, the CDR3 gives the full variable domain: NAGVMQNPRHLVRRRGQEARLRCSPMKGHSHVYWYRQLPEEGLKFMVYLQKENIIDESGMPKERFSAEFPKEGPSILRIQQVVRGDSAAYFCASSKGVLNTEAFFGQGTRLTVV.

At least ten counts were recorded for this clonotype. The J gene is TRBJ2-1, the V gene TRBV18, with 8 bases fitting TRBD2. Trimming took 1 base from V and 12 from J; bases not matched to a gene: 20. Germline V gene sequence: CDR1 KGHSH, CDR2 LQKENI. This CDR3 spans 18 amino acids. CDR3 in DNA: TGTGCCAGCTCACCACTTAGCCCCTTATTGGAGCGGGAGAAAGGGCAGTTCTTC. Translating gives CASSPLSPLLEREKGQFF.

This clonotype was counted ten times or more. The chain is built from TRBV11-2 and TRBJ2-1, with D unclear. Germline V gene data show CDR1 as SGHAT and CDR2 as FQNNGV. V lost 5 bases, J lost 9 bases, and 14 bases lay in between. The length of the CDR3 is 13 residues. The CDR3 DNA sequence: TGTGCCAGCAGCCCCCTTCTCACGGTTGAGCAGTTCTTC. Its translation: CASSPLLTVEQFF.

The rearrangement links TRBV11-2 to TRBJ2-3; D is perhaps TRBD1 (6 bases). Trimming removed 1 base from V and 3 bases from J, with 14 bases in between. Looked up from germline, CDR1 is SGHAT and CDR2 is FQNNGV. This CDR3 is 16 amino acids long. The CDR3 region is CASSLVTPQGTDTQYF. CDR3 coding DNA: TGTGCCAGCAGCTTAGTTACACCTCAGGGGACAGATACGCAGTATTTT.

This clonotype was observed a handful of times. V usage is TRBV11-3 and J usage is TRBJ2-7, with 9 bases lining up with TRBD1. The CDR3 length is 14 residues. The trim removed 4 bases at V and 2 bases at J, leaving 3 bases unmatched. Per the germline V gene, CDR1 is SGHNT and CDR2 is YENEEA. The CDR3 nucleotides are TGTGCCAGCAGCTCGGGACAGGGAGCCTACGAGCAGTACTTC. Residues: CASSSGQGAYEQYF.

The chain couples TRBV11-3 to TRBJ2-3; 10 bases map to TRBD2. V was pared by 5 bases and J by 3 bases, with 5 bases of the junction left unmatched. The V gene's germline CDR1 is SGHNT and CDR2 YENEEA. This CDR3 contains 15 residues. The CDR3 DNA follows: TGTGCCAGCAGCCTCGGACTAGCGGTAACAGATACGCAGTATTTT. This sequence encodes CASSLGLAVTDTQYF.

The rearrangement uses TRBV6-5 and TRBJ2-5, with D perhaps TRBD2 (5 bases). CDR1 MNHEY and CDR2 SVGAGI come from the germline V gene. The CDR3 consists of 15 residues. The V end was cut by 4 bases, the J end by 4 bases, with 16 bases between. CDR3 region: CASSSRRTPGETQYF. CDR3 nucleotide sequence: TGTGCCAGCAGTTCCAGGAGGACGCCTGGAGAGACCCAGTACTTC.

This clonotype was picked up a small number of times. The chain uses TRBV12-3 or TRBV12-4 and TRBJ1-1; 7 nucleotides line up with TRBD1. The CDR3 contains 14 residues. The J segment lost 4 bases and the V segment lost 5 bases, leaving 7 bases of the junction unmatched. This chain's CDR3 is CASSTYRGPTEAFF. The CDR3 DNA reads as TGTGCCAGCAGTACTTACAGGGGTCCCACTGAAGCTTTCTTT.

This clonotype appeared a few times. This chain connects TRBV6-6 to TRBJ2-3, with 10 positions matching TRBD2. CDR3 length: 16 residues. CDR1 and CDR2 from the germline V gene are MNHNY and SVGAGI (reference sequence). The V segment lost 2 bases and the J segment 2 bases; nucleotides outside the gene matches: 4. The CDR3 DNA is TGTGCCAGCAGTTACAAACTAGCGGGGACCACAGATACGCAGTATTTT. Its translation: CASSYKLAGTTDTQYF.

The table lists this clonotype with many counts. This chain links TRBV6-2 or TRBV6-3 with TRBJ1-2; D not resolved. V was shortened by 5 bases and J by 8 bases, with 12 bases between the two germline ends. Germline CDR1 MNHEY, CDR2 SVGEGT. The CDR3 is 12 amino acids. The CDR3 DNA sequence: TGTGCCAGCAGTCGACTTCAGGAAGGCTACACCTTC. It translates to CASSRLQEGYTF.

This clonotype showed up many times. The CDR3 nucleotides read TGTGCCAGCAGCCTGGGACTAGCGGGGGCGCCGGGGGTTACGCAGTATTTT. Protein: CASSLGLAGAPGVTQYF. This chain uses TRBV11-2 with TRBJ2-3, with 14 bases lining up with TRBD2. This CDR3 contains 17 residues. The ends lost 5 bases at V and 8 bases at J; junction bases unmatched: 12. Germline V gene data show CDR1 as SGHAT and CDR2 as FQNNGV.

This clonotype was seen a few times. The chain is built from TRBV19 and TRBJ1-2; D is ambiguous. The germline V gene encodes CDR1 LNHDA and CDR2 SQIVND (reference sequence). V was cut by 6 bases and J by 1 base, with 12 bases left in between. The CDR3 runs 14 residues. The CDR3 nucleotides are TGTGCCAGTAGCGGACGGATGTTTAACTATGGCTACACCTTC. Translated: CASSGRMFNYGYTF.

This clonotype was observed many times. This sequence joins TRBV6-2 or TRBV6-3 and TRBJ2-1; 12 bases are a match to TRBD2. J was trimmed by 5 bases and V by 2 bases; bases with no gene match: 7. From germline, CDR1 is MNHEY and CDR2 SVGEGT. This CDR3 region has 17 residues. The CDR3 DNA reads TGTGCCAGCAGTTACAAACTAGCGGGGGGCCCTAACAATGAGCAGTTCTTC. This gives the protein CASSYKLAGGPNNEQFF.

The rearrangement joins TRBV4-2 to TRBJ2-3, with 8 bases fitting TRBD2. J lost 6 bases, V lost 0 bases, and 5 bases had no gene match. The length of the CDR3 is 15 residues. Germline CDR1 and CDR2: LGHNA and YNFKEQ. This CDR3 reads CASSQDIAGWDTQYF. In DNA form, the CDR3 reads TGTGCCAGCAGCCAAGACATAGCGGGGTGGGATACGCAGTATTTT.

This clonotype was seen only a few times. CDR3 DNA sequence: TGCAGCACTAGACAGGGGGCATACGAGCAGTACTTC. The encoded protein is CSTRQGAYEQYF. V usage is TRBV29-1 and J usage is TRBJ2-7; 10 bases match TRBD1. With 8 bases clipped from V and 4 bases from J, the junction kept 5 bases outside the gene matches. This CDR3 is built from 12 residues. Germline V gives CDR1 SQVTM, CDR2 ANQGSEA.

Many counts were recorded for this clonotype. This chain connects TRBV19 to TRBJ2-7, with TRBD1 matching over 9 bases. The CDR3 has 14 amino acids. V lost 5 bases and J lost 3; bases outside the gene matches: 5. Germline CDR1 LNHDA, CDR2 SQIVND (reference sequence). The CDR3 region is CASSPRGQGYEQYF. In DNA, the CDR3 is TGTGCCAGTAGTCCCCGGGGACAGGGCTACGAGCAGTACTTC.

This clonotype has a count of ten or more. The V call is TRBV5-1, the J call TRBJ2-6; maybe TRBD1 (5 bases). This CDR3 spans 16 amino acids. Trimming left V 4 bases short and J 1 base short, with 12 bases between. CDR1 and CDR2 (germline): SGHRS, YFSETQ. The DNA for the CDR3 is TGCGCCAGCAGCGATCCCAGGGAATCTGGGGCCAACGTCCTGACTTTC. Its translation: CASSDPRESGANVLTF. The variable domain in full, with the rest retrieved from reference TRBV5-1 and TRBJ2-6, is KAGVTQTPRYLIKTRGQQVTLSCSPISGHRSVSWYQQTPGQGLQFLFEYFSETQRNKGNFPGRFSGRQFSNSRSEMNVSTLELGDSALYLCASSDPRESGANVLTFGAGSRLTVL.

The chain carries TRBV12-3 or TRBV12-4 and TRBJ2-1; the match to TRBD2 covers 7 bases. The length of the CDR3 is 15 residues. V lost 5 bases, J lost 6 bases, and 10 bases stayed unmatched. The CDR3 protein is CASSLQRLASNEQFF. For the CDR3, the DNA is TGTGCCAGCAGTCTCCAACGACTAGCTTCCAATGAGCAGTTCTTC.

This clonotype has at least ten counts. This chain uses TRBV12-3 or TRBV12-4 with TRBJ1-1; D unresolved. The CDR3 loop spans 15 amino acids. V was pared by 3 bases and J by 0 bases, with 11 bases between. The CDR3 coding sequence is TGTGCCAGCAGTTTCGAGGCATCGATGAACACTGAAGCTTTCTTT. It codes for CASSFEASMNTEAFF.

This clonotype was counted at least ten times. The rearrangement joins TRBV6-2 or TRBV6-3 to TRBJ1-5; D perhaps matches TRBD1 (6 bases). Trimming took off 7 bases at V and 3 bases at J, with 19 bases between the two ends. Germline V gives CDR1 MNHEY, CDR2 SVGEGT. The CDR3 consists of 16 residues. As DNA, the CDR3 is TGTGCCAGCACTACACAGGGACGAAGGGACAATCAGCCCCAGCATTTT. Its protein is CASTTQGRRDNQPQHF.

This clonotype is medium-sized within its sample. The chain links TRBV27 to TRBJ1-1; D is perhaps TRBD1 (5 bases). The CDR3 is 16 residues long. CDR1 is MNHEY and CDR2 is SMNVEV in the germline V gene (reference sequence). V was shortened by 2 bases and J by 0 bases, with 13 bases between the two germline ends. Written as DNA, the CDR3 is TGTGCCAGCAGTTTACCAGGGCGTGATATGAACACTGAAGCTTTCTTT. Translation: CASSLPGRDMNTEAFF.

This clonotype appeared many times. The chain is built from TRBV6-2 or TRBV6-3 and TRBJ1-6; no reliable D call. From germline, CDR1 is MNHEY and CDR2 SVGEGT. The CDR3 has 13 residues. V gave up 7 bases and J gave up 0 bases, with 4 bases separating them. CDR3 DNA: TGTGCCAGCACCCCCTCCTATAATTCACCCCTCCACTTT. It is translated as CASTPSYNSPLHF.

This clonotype was recorded at least ten times. The chain is built from TRBV18 and TRBJ1-1; 9 bases fit TRBD1. The V and J ends lost 6 bases and 1 base, in that order; junction bases with no gene match: 3. CDR1 is KGHSH, CDR2 LQKENI, per germline. The CDR3 sequence is 14 residues long. CDR3 region: CASSRDRANTEAFF. CDR3 in DNA: TGTGCCAGCTCTCGGGACAGGGCGAACACTGAAGCTTTCTTT.